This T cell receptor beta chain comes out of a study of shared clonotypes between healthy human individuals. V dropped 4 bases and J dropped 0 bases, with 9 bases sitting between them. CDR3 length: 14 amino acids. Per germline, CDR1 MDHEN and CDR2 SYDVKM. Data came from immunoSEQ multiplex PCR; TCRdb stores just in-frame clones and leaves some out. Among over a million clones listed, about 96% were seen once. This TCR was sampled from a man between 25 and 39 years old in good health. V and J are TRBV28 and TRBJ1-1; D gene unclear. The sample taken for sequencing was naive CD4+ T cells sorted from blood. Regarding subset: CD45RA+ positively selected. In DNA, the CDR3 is TGTGCCAGCAGTTCCGGAACTATGAACACTGAAGCTTTCTTT. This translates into CASSSGTMNTEAFF.